These 23 T cell receptor beta chains were all obtained from the same sample, sequenced in a study of blood T cell repertoires in COVID-19. Profiling relied on immunoSEQ multiplex PCR, and the TCRdb table lists in-frame clones only, not all of them. The table records approximately 260,000 clones, approximately 85% of them present only once. Sequencing input: peripheral blood. The receptor source for this set is a woman in her 70s with acute or convalescent COVID-19.

The chain combines TRBV3-1 (or the pseudogene TRBV3-2) with TRBJ2-7; TRBD1 matches 11 bases. Germline loops: CDR1 LGHDT, CDR2 YNNKEL (reference sequence). The CDR3 is made up of 15 amino acids. With 2 bases clipped from V and 5 bases from J, the junction kept 5 bases outside the gene matches. The CDR3 DNA reads TGTGCCAGCAGCCAATGGGGGACAGGGGGGCACGAGCAGTACTTC. This gives the protein CASSQWGTGGHEQYF.

The chain links TRBV3-1 (or the pseudogene TRBV3-2) to TRBJ2-5, with 7 bases that match TRBD1. Unmatched junction bases numbered 7, after V lost 4 bases and J lost 2 bases. The germline V gene encodes CDR1 LGHDT and CDR2 YNNKEL (reference sequence). The CDR3 length is 15 residues. The CDR3 spells CASSRDREGQETQYF. CDR3 sequence (DNA): TGTGCCAGCAGCCGCGACAGGGAAGGTCAAGAGACCCAGTACTTC.

This clone was recorded a few times. This chain joins TRBV3-1 (or the pseudogene TRBV3-2) and TRBJ1-3; tentative D call: TRBD1 (5 bases). Trimming took 0 bases from V and 4 from J, leaving 10 bases between them. The germline V gene has CDR1 LGHDT and CDR2 YNNKEL (reference sequence). The CDR3 spans 15 residues. The CDR3 region is CASSQERQGGNTIYF. The CDR3 coding sequence is TGTGCCAGCAGCCAAGAGCGGCAGGGCGGAAACACCATATATTTT.

The chain uses TRBV9 and TRBJ1-1; D ambiguous. Germline V gene lookup returns CDR1 SGDLS and CDR2 YYNGEE. Trimming took off 3 bases at V and 1 base at J, with 13 bases between the two ends. The CDR3 runs 15 residues. CDR3 loop: CASSERRGGNTEAFF. CDR3 in DNA: TGTGCCAGCAGCGAAAGGCGTGGAGGGAACACTGAAGCTTTCTTT.

The chain recombines TRBV13 with TRBJ1-2, with 8 bases lining up with TRBD1. The CDR3 spans 17 residues. V lost 5 bases and J lost 2; bases outside the gene matches: 13. The germline CDR1 and CDR2 sequences are PRHDT and FYEKMQ (reference sequence). In nucleotides, the CDR3 is TGTGCCAGCAGCGCACGAACAATGAGACAGGGGAACTATGGCTACACCTTC. Protein: CASSARTMRQGNYGYTF.

V gene TRBV12-3 or TRBV12-4 combines with J gene TRBJ2-3; 8 bases line up with TRBD2. J gave up 6 bases and V 5 bases, and 4 bases lay outside the gene matches. CDR3 size: 13 residues. The chain's CDR3 is CASSGTSGDTQYF. For the CDR3, the DNA is TGTGCCAGCAGTGGGACTAGTGGCGATACGCAGTATTTT.

V gene TRBV30 combines with J gene TRBJ1-5, with 10 bases fitting TRBD1. V gave up 1 base and J gave up 3 bases; unmatched junction bases: 12. The CDR3 is 18 residues long. Germline V gives CDR1 GTSNPN, CDR2 SVGIG (reference sequence). The CDR3 here is CAWSARLPGTGVNQPQHF. The CDR3 DNA sequence: TGTGCCTGGAGTGCACGTCTCCCCGGGACAGGGGTCAATCAGCCCCAGCATTTT.

V gene TRBV18 combines with J gene TRBJ1-1; TRBD1 aligns across 7 bases. Germline V gene sequence: CDR1 KGHSH, CDR2 LQKENI. Trimming cost V 8 bases and J 2 bases; bases outside gene matches: 5. This CDR3 is built from 13 residues. The CDR3 region has the DNA TGTGCCAGCCGAGGGGACAGAAACACTGAAGCTTTCTTT. Translating it yields CASRGDRNTEAFF.

V is TRBV11-2 and J is TRBJ1-4; D gene uncertain. V dropped 6 bases and J dropped 5 bases, with 16 bases sitting between them. Germline V lookup: CDR1 SGHAT, CDR2 FQNNGV. The CDR3 extends over 15 amino acids. CDR3 in DNA: TGTGCCAGCAGTGGGTACCGGGAGCCAAATGAAAAACTGTTTTTT. It codes for CASSGYREPNEKLFF.

This chain links TRBV5-1 with TRBJ1-2; TRBD1 aligns across 8 bases. Germline V CDR1 and CDR2: SGHRS, YFSETQ. The CDR3 sequence is 14 residues long. J lost 8 bases, V lost 3 bases, and 9 bases had no gene match. CDR3 protein: CASSWGQEAQGYTF. In DNA, the CDR3 is TGCGCCAGCAGCTGGGGACAGGAAGCGCAGGGCTACACCTTC.

The chain employs TRBV7-2 and TRBJ1-4; D ambiguous. The CDR3 totals 14 residues. Trimming cost V 3 bases and J 5 bases, with 10 bases left between them. Per the germline V gene, CDR1 is SGHTA and CDR2 is FQGNSA. In nucleotides, the CDR3 is TGTGCCAGCAGCTTCCGGGTCCAAAATGAAAAACTGTTTTTT. Amino acid sequence: CASSFRVQNEKLFF.

V is TRBV5-1 and J is TRBJ1-1; TRBD1 aligns across 9 bases. Germline V gene data show CDR1 as SGHRS and CDR2 as YFSETQ. V was pared by 0 bases and J by 5 bases, with 5 bases of the junction left unmatched. The CDR3 is 15 residues long. The CDR3 loop is CASSLDRGRGTEAFF. The CDR3 DNA is TGCGCCAGCAGCTTGGACAGGGGGCGCGGAACTGAAGCTTTCTTT.

V is TRBV28 and J is TRBJ1-4; D remains unclear. V was trimmed by 5 bases and J by 8 bases, leaving 15 bases between them. The CDR3 has 14 residues. Germline assignment: CDR1 MDHEN and CDR2 SYDVKM. Here the CDR3 DNA reads TGTGCCAGCAGTGCCTATATGGGAGGCGAAAAACTGTTTTTT. This translates into CASSAYMGGEKLFF.

CDR3 nucleotides: TGTGCCAGCAGCCCCTACCTCAACACTGAAGCTTTCTTT. Protein sequence: CASSPYLNTEAFF. The chain recombines TRBV12-3 or TRBV12-4 with TRBJ1-1; no clear D. V lost 6 bases and J lost 2, with 10 bases in between. The CDR3 runs 13 residues.

The chain couples TRBV24-1 to TRBJ2-3; the D gene is possibly TRBD2 (6 bases). Per the germline V gene, CDR1 is KGHDR and CDR2 is SFDVKD. The CDR3 contains 17 residues. Trimming took 7 bases from V and 0 from J, leaving 19 bases between them. DNA of the CDR3: TGTGCCACCAGCCAGGACTCCGGGGGATGGAGCACAGATACGCAGTATTTT. It translates to CATSQDSGGWSTDTQYF.

The V and J genes are TRBV6-5 and TRBJ1-1; D gene ambiguous. In germline, CDR1 is MNHEY, CDR2 SVGAGI. The V end lost 7 bases, the J end lost 2 bases, and 14 bases lay between the germline ends. The CDR3 is 14 residues long. The DNA of the CDR3 is TGTGCCAGCACCTCGAGGGTCGACAACACTGAAGCTTTCTTT. Translated, it gives CASTSRVDNTEAFF.

The V and J genes are TRBV5-1 and TRBJ1-1; 7 nucleotides line up with TRBD1. Germline V gene data show CDR1 as SGHRS and CDR2 as YFSETQ. The CDR3 loop spans 14 amino acids. J lost 5 bases, V lost 0 bases, and 4 bases had no gene match. This chain's CDR3 is CASSLVVQGTEAFF. The CDR3 DNA reads as TGCGCCAGCAGCTTGGTTGTACAGGGGACTGAAGCTTTCTTT.

The V gene is TRBV25-1, the J gene TRBJ2-3; 16 positions match TRBD2. The CDR3 covers 17 residues. V dropped 7 bases and J dropped 2; count of bases not matched to a gene: 6. The germline V gene encodes CDR1 MGHDK and CDR2 SYGVNS. CDR3 nucleotide sequence: TGTGCCAGCACGGGACTAGCGGGGGGGATCTCCACAGATACGCAGTATTTT. Amino acid sequence: CASTGLAGGISTDTQYF.

This clone was counted only a few times. This sequence joins TRBV4-2 and TRBJ2-7; 7 bases are shared with TRBD1. CDR3 length: 12 amino acids. Germline CDR1 is LGHNA and CDR2 is YNFKEQ. J gave up 6 bases and V 4 bases, and 3 bases lay outside the gene matches. In nucleotides, the CDR3 is TGTGCCAGCAGCCTTACAGGGGCCGAGCAGTACTTC. Translated: CASSLTGAEQYF.

The V gene is TRBV6-5, the J gene TRBJ1-2, with TRBD1 matching over 10 bases. The ends lost 2 bases at V and 8 bases at J; junction bases unmatched: 8. CDR3 length: 15 amino acids. Germline CDR1 MNHEY, CDR2 SVGAGI. The DNA for the CDR3 is TGTGCCAGCAGTTACCTGACAGGGGGCGTCCAGGGCTACACCTTC. This gives the protein CASSYLTGGVQGYTF.

The chain links TRBV5-1 to TRBJ2-3; a possible D gene is TRBD2 (6 bases). Trimming stripped 3 bases from V and 0 bases from J, with 8 bases between. Germline lookup yields CDR1 SGHRS and CDR2 YFSETQ. CDR3 length: 14 amino acids. The CDR3 sequence: CASSWGDSTDTQYF. DNA of the CDR3: TGCGCCAGCAGCTGGGGGGACAGCACAGATACGCAGTATTTT.

The V gene is TRBV5-1, the J gene TRBJ2-1; 7 bases line up with TRBD2. The CDR3 is 16 amino acids. The V and J ends lost 0 bases and 4 bases, in that order; junction bases with no gene match: 7. Germline CDR1 and CDR2: SGHRS and YFSETQ. CDR3 residues: CASSLGSGGGYNEQFF. The CDR3 nucleotides are TGCGCCAGCAGCTTGGGTTCCGGGGGAGGGTACAATGAGCAGTTCTTC.

The chain carries TRBV25-1 and TRBJ1-2; D is unresolved. The CDR3 covers 14 residues. Trimming left V 0 bases short and J 1 base short, with 6 bases between. Germline CDR1 MGHDK, CDR2 SYGVNS. The CDR3 sequence is CASSEYPYNYGYTF. CDR3 nucleotide sequence: TGTGCCAGCAGTGAATATCCTTATAACTATGGCTACACCTTC.